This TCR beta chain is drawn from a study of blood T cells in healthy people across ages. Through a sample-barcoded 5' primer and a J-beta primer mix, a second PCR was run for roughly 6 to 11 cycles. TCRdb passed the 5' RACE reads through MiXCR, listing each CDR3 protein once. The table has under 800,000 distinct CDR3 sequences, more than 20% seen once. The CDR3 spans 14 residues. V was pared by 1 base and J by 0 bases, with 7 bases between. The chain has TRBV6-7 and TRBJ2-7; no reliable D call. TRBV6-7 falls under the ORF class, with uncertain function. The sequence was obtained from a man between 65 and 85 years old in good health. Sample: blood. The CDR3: CASSYYVSSYEQYF. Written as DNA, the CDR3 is TGTGCCAGCAGTTACTACGTTAGCTCCTACGAGCAGTACTTC.